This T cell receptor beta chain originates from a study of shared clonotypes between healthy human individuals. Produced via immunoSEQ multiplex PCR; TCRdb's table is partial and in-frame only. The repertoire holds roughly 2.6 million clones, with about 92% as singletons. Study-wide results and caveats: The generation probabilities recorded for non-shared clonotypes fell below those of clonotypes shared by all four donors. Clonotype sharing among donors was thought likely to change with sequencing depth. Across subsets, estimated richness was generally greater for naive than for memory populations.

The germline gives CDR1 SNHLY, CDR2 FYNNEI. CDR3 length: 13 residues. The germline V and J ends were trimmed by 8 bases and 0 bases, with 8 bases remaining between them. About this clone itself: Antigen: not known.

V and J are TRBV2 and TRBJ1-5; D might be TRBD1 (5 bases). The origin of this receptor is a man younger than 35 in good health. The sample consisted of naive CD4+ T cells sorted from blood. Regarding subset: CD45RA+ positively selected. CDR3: CASGDPSNQPQHF. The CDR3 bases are TGTGCCAGCGGGGACCCTAGCAATCAGCCCCAGCATTTT.